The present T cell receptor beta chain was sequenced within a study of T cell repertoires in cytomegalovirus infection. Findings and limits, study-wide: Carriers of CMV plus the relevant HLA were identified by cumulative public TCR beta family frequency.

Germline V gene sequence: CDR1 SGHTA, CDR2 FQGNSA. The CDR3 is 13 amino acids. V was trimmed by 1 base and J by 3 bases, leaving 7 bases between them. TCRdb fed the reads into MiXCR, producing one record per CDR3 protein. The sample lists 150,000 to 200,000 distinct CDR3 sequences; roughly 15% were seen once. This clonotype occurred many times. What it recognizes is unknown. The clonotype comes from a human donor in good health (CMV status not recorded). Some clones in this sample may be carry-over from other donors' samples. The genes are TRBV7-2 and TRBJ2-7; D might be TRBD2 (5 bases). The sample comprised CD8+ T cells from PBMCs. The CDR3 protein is CASSLELGYEQYF. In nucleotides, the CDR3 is TGTGCCAGCAGCTTAGAACTAGGCTACGAGCAGTACTTC.